The clone carrying this TCR beta chain was observed a handful of times. Its cognate antigen is unknown. TCRdb reanalysed the 5' RACE reads using MiXCR and keeps one entry per CDR3 protein. The sample holds some 350,000 distinct CDR3 sequences; roughly 4.3% are singletons and the top ten take 20% to 30%. These data originate in a study of T cells after yellow fever vaccination. The overall study: Those fractions that held only low numbers of cells were prepared using the SMART-Seq v4 Ultra Low Input RNA kit. Broader study findings: Some clonotypes were seen in both the CD4 and the CD8 compartments. These made up a small share and likely arose from convergent recombination. The booster response re-showed most primary clones: approximately 97% CD4, 88% CD8. From the bulk population, abundant clonotypes could contaminate and appear within FACS-sorted repertoires.

V dropped 5 bases and J dropped 2 bases, with 13 bases sitting between them. The CDR3 runs 14 residues. The chain recombines TRBV12-3 or TRBV12-4 with TRBJ2-7; D may correspond to TRBD1 or TRBD2 (5 bases each). Sequenced here: PBMCs, sampled 5 days after the yellow fever booster vaccination. The TCR sequence derives from a man younger than 35 who received the YFV17D yellow fever vaccine. CDR3 sequence (DNA): TGTGCCAGCAGTGCCGGGACGGCTACCTACGAGCAGTACTTC. It is translated as CASSAGTATYEQYF.